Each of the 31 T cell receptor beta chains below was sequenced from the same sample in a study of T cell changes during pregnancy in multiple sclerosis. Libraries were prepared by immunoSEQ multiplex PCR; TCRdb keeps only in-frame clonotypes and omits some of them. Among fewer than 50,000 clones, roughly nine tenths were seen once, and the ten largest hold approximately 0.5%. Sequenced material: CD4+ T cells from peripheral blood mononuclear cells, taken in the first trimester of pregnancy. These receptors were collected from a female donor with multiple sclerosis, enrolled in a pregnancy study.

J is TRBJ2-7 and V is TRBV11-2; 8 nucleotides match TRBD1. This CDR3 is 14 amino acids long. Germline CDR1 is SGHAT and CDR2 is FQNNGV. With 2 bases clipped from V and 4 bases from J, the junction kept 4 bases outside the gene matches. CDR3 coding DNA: TGTGCCAGCAGCTTATCAACAGGGGGGTACGAGCAGTACTTC. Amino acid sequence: CASSLSTGGYEQYF. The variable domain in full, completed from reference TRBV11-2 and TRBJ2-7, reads EAGVAQSPRYKIIEKRQSVAFWCNPISGHATLYWYQQILGQGPKLLIQFQNNGVVDDSQLPKDRFSAERLKGVDSTLKIQPAKLEDSAVYLCASSLSTGGYEQYFGPGTRLTVT.

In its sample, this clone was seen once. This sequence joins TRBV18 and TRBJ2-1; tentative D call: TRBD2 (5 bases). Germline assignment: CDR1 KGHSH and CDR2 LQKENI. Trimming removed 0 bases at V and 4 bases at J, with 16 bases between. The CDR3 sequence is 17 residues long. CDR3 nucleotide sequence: TGTGCCAGCTCACCACCCACGGGGTCCCATACTTACAATGAGCAGTTCTTC. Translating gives CASSPPTGSHTYNEQFF.

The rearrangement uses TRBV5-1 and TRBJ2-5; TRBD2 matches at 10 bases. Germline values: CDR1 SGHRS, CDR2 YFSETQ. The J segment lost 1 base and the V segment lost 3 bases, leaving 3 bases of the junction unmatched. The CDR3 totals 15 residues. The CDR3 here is CASSSVAGGQETQYF. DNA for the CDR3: TGCGCCAGCAGCTCGGTAGCGGGAGGCCAAGAGACCCAGTACTTC.

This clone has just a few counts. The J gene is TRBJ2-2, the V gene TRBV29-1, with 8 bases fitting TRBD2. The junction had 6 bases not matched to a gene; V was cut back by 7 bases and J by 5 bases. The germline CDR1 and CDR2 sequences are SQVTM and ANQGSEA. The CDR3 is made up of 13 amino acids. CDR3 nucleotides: TGCAGCGGGCGGGGGGCGAGAACCGGGGAGCTGTTTTTT. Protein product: CSGRGARTGELFF.

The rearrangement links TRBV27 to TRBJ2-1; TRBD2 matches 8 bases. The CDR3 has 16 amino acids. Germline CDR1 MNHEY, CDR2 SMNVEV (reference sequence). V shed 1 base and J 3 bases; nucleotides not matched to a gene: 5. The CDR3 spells CASSLYGAGVYNEQFF. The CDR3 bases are TGTGCCAGCAGTTTATATGGAGCGGGAGTCTACAATGAGCAGTTCTTC.

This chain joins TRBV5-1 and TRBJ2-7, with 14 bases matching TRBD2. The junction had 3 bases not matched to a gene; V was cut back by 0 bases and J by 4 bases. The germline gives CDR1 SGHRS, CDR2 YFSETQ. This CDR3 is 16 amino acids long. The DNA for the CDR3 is TGCGCCAGCAGCTTGGGACTAGCGGGAGGGTTTTACGAGCAGTACTTC. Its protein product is CASSLGLAGGFYEQYF.

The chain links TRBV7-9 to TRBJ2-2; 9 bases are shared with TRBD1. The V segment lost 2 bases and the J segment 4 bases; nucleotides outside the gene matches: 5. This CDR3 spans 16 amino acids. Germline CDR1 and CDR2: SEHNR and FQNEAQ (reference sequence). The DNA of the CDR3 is TGTGCCAGCAGCTTATTTGGGACAGGGAGCACCGGGGAGCTGTTTTTT. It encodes CASSLFGTGSTGELFF.

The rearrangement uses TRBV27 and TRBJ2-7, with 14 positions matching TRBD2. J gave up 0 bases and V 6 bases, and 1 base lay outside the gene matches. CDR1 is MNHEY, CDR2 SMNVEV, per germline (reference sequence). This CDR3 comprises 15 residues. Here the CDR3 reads CASRGTSGSSYEQYF. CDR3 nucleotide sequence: TGTGCCAGCAGGGGGACTAGCGGGAGCTCCTACGAGCAGTACTTC.

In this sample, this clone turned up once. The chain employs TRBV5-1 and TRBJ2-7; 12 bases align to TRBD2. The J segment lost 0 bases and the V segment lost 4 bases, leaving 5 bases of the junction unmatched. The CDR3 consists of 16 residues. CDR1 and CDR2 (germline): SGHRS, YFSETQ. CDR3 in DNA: TGCGCCAGCAGCGCCGGACTAGCGGGGAGCTCCTACGAGCAGTACTTC. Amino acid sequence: CASSAGLAGSSYEQYF.

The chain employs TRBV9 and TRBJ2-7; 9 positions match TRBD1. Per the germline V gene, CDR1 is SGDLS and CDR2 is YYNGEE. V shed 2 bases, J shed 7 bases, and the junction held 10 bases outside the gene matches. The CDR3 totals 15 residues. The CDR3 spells CASSVGTGGLGEQYF. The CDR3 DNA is TGTGCCAGCAGCGTTGGAACAGGGGGCTTAGGAGAGCAGTACTTC.

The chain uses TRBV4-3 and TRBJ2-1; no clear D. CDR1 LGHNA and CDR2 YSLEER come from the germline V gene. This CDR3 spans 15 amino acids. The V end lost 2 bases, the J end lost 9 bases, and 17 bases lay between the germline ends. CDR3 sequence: CASSQSPAAPTEQFF. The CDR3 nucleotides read TGCGCCAGCAGCCAATCCCCGGCGGCGCCGACTGAGCAGTTCTTC.

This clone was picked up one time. The CDR3 here is CASSDPSLSVAGNAPGGELFF. CDR3 coding DNA: TGTGCCAGCAGTGACCCGAGTTTGTCGGTAGCGGGAAACGCCCCTGGGGGGGAGCTGTTTTTT. This chain uses TRBV6-4 with TRBJ2-2, with 8 nucleotides matching TRBD2. Germline CDR1 is MRHNA and CDR2 is SNTAGT. The CDR3 totals 21 residues. Unmatched junction bases numbered 25, after V lost 2 bases and J lost 8 bases.

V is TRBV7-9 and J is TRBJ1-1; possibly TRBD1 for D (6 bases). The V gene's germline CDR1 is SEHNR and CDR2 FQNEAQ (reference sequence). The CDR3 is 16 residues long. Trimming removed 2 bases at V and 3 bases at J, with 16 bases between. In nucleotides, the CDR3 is TGTGCCAGCAGCTTACTACCTAGGGGGTGGGACACTGAAGCTTTCTTT. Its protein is CASSLLPRGWDTEAFF.

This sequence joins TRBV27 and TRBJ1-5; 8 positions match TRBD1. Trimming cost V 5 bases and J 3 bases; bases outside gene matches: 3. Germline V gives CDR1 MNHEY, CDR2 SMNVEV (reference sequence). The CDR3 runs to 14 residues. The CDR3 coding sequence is TGTGCCAGCAGTCAACAGGGGGTCAATCAGCCCCAGCATTTT. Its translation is CASSQQGVNQPQHF.

The CDR3 loop is CSVGGGQSGNQPQHF. The CDR3 region has the DNA TGCAGCGTCGGAGGGGGCCAAAGCGGCAATCAGCCCCAGCATTTT. The chain has TRBV29-1 and TRBJ1-5, with 7 bases lining up with TRBD1. This CDR3 is 15 amino acids long. Germline V lookup: CDR1 SQVTM, CDR2 ANQGSEA. The junction had 10 bases not matched to a gene; V was cut back by 6 bases and J by 2 bases.

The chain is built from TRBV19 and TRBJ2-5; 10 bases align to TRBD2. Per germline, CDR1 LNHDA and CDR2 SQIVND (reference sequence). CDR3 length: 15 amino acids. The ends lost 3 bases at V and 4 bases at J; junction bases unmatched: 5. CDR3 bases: TGTGCCAGTAGTATGGTACTAGCGGGGAGAGAGACCCAGTACTTC. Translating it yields CASSMVLAGRETQYF.

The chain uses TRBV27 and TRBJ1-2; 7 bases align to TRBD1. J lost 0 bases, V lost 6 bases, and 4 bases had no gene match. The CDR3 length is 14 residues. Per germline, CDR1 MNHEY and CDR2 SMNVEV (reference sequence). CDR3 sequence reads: CASRRTGANYGYTF. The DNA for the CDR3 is TGTGCCAGCAGGAGGACAGGCGCTAACTATGGCTACACCTTC.

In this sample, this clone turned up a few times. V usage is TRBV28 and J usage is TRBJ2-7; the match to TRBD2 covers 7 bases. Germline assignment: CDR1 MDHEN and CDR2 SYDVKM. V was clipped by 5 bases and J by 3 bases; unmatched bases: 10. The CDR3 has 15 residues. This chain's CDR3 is CASSGPSGTNYEQYF. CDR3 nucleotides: TGTGCCAGCAGTGGGCCTAGCGGTACAAACTACGAGCAGTACTTC.

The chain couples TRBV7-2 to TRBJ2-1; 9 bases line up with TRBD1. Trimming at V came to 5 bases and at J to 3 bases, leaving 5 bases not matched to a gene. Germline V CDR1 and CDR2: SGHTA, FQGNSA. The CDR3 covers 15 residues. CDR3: CASSIQGAFYNEQFF. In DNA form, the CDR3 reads TGTGCCAGCAGCATACAGGGGGCTTTCTACAATGAGCAGTTCTTC.

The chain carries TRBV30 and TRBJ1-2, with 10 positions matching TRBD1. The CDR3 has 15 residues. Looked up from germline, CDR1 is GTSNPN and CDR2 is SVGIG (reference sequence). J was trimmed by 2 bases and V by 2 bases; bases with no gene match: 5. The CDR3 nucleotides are TGTGCCTGGAGTTTCCCGACAGGGGGCAACTATGGCTACACCTTC. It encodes CAWSFPTGGNYGYTF.

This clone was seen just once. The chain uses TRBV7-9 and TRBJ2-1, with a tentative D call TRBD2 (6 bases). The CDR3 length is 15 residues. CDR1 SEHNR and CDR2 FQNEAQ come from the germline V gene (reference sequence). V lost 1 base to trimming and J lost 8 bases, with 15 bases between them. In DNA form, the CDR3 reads TGTGCCAGCAGCTTAGGGGGGAGGAATTATGATGAGCAGTTCTTC. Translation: CASSLGGRNYDEQFF.

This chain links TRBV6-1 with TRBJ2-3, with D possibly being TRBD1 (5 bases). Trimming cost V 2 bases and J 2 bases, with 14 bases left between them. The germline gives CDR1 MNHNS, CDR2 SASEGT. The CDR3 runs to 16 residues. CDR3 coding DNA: TGTGCCAGCAGTGAACTCGTGCAGGGTGCCACAGATACGCAGTATTTT. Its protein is CASSELVQGATDTQYF.

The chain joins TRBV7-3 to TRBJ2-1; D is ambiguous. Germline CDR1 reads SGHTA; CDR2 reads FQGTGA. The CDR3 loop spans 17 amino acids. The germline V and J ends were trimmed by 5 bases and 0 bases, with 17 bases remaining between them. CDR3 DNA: TGTGCCAGCAGCCCCCGGGTTACTTTGAGCTCCTACAATGAGCAGTTCTTC. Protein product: CASSPRVTLSSYNEQFF.

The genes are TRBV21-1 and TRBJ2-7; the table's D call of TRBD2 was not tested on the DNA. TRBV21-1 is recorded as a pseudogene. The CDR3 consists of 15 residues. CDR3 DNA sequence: TGTGCCAGCAGCGTAAGCCCTAGCGGGCACTACGAGCAGTACTTC. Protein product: CASSVSPSGHYEQYF.

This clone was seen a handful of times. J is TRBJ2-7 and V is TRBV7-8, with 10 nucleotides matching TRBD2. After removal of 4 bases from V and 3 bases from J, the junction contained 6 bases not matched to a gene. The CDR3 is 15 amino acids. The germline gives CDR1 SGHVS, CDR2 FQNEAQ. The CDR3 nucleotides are TGTGCCAGCAGCTCTATAGCGGGAGGAGGCTACGAGCAGTACTTC. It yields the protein CASSSIAGGGYEQYF.

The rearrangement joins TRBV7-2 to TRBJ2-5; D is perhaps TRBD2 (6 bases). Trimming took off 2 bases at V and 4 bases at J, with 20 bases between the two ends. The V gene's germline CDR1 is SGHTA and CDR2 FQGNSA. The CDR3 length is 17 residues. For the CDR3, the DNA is TGTGCCAGCAGCTTAAACCCCCCCCATAGCGGCGGAGAGACCCAGTACTTC. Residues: CASSLNPPHSGGETQYF.

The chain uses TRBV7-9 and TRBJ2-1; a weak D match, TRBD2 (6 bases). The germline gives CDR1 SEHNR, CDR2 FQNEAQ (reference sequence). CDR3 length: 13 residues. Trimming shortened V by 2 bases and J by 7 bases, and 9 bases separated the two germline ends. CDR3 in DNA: TGTGCCAGCAGCTTAAAGGGAGGTAATGAGCAGTTCTTC. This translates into CASSLKGGNEQFF. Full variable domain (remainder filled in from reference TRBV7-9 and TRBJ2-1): DTGVSQNPRHKITKRGQNVTFRCDPISEHNRLYWYRQTLGQGPEFLTYFQNEAQLEKSRLLSDRFSAERPKGSFSTLEIQRTEQGDSAMYLCASSLKGGNEQFFGPGTRLTVL.

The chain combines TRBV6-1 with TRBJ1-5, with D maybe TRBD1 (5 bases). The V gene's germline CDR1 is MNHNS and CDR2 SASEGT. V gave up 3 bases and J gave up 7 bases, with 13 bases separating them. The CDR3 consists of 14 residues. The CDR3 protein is CASSEGGGMQPQHF. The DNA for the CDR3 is TGTGCCAGCAGTGAGGGGGGTGGAATGCAGCCCCAGCATTTT.

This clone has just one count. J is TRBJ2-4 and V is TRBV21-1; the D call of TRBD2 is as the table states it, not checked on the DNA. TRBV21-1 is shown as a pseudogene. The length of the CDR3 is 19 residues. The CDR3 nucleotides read TGTGCCAGCAGCAAAGCGGGAAGCGGGAGAGGTTGGGCCAAAAACATTCAGTACTTC. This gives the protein CASSKAGSGRGWAKNIQYF.

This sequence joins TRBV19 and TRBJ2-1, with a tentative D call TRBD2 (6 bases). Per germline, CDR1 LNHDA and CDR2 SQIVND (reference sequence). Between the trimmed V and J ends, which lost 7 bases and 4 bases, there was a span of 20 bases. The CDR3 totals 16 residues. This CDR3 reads CASISLGGIPYNEQFF. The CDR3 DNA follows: TGTGCCAGTATCTCCCTGGGCGGGATCCCGTACAATGAGCAGTTCTTC.

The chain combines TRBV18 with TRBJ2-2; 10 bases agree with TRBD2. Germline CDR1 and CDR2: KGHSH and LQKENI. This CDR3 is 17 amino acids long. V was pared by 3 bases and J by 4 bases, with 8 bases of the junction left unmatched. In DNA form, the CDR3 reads TGTGCCAGCTCACCTACTCTAGCGGGAGAGCCCACCGGGGAGCTGTTTTTT. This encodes CASSPTLAGEPTGELFF. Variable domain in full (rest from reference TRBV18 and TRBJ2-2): NAGVMQNPRHLVRRRGQEARLRCSPMKGHSHVYWYRQLPEEGLKFMVYLQKENIIDESGMPKERFSAEFPKEGPSILRIQQVVRGDSAAYFCASSPTLAGEPTGELFFGEGSRLTVL.